This TCR beta chain was identified during a study of cytomegalovirus exposure and HLA in healthy donors (dated 2017 in TCRdb). About the full investigation: An earlier analysis of roughly 570 of the donors reported about 260 Gb of sequence data and approximately 120 million unique TCR beta sequences obtained from about 179 million T cells. Roughly 300 gigabases of sequencing data and 70 million to 100 million unique TCR sequences made up an early release that covered 640 HLA-typed donors. A later genetic analysis used genome-wide SNP genotypes for 398 of the 666 donors, treating that subset as a discovery cohort. The number of donors typed differed by locus, with about 629-640 for A, B, C, DRB1 and DQB1, roughly 520 for DQA1, over 600 for DPA1, and around 460 for DPB1. Among the roughly 390 genotyped donors, approximately 77% belonged to the genetic ancestry cluster associated with self-reported Caucasian donors. A separate validation cohort of more than 100 different subjects was used in addition to the 666-subject first cohort. The later analysis used no new phenotypic data to find candidate immune exposures, relying instead on TCR beta sequences and their occurrence across donors. A later analysis re-analyzed previously published TCR beta repertoires from 600 to 850 donors and added high-resolution HLA genotyping to study TCR occurrence patterns. Every repertoire in the discovery cohort had been generated on one and the same sequencing platform. Four to six DR-DQ haplotypes were handled as single units for association and clustering because linkage in the cohort was strong. An earlier analysis of 587 of the donors used high-throughput TCR beta sequencing to judge whether each TCR beta V gene segment behaved as functional or pseudogenic. Among around 400 genotyped donors of the cohort, an average of about 240,000 unique TCR beta nucleotide sequences was sequenced per donor, of which 15% to 20% were non-productive. The study profiled the T cell repertoires of about 720 subjects by immunosequencing and related them to cytomegalovirus serostatus. Donor age, sex, ethnicity and CMV serostatus were collected together with the repertoire data. The study was designed to test whether signatures of past pathogen exposure could be identified by cataloging public T cell receptors. Class I and class II HLA loci were covered by the typing at four-digit resolution. The study combined high-throughput TCR immunosequencing, statistical association of individual TCRs with disease status, and machine learning to predict cytomegalovirus infection status.

The cohort comprised fewer than 750 healthy bone marrow donors. At the time of sampling, all cohort members were nominally healthy, though unrecorded immune exposures were likely present. The donor tested CMV seropositive, placing the donor among the approximately 290 seropositive members of the cohort. Every donor gave a peripheral blood sample, and the peripheral blood mononuclear cells from that sample were used for TCR beta sequencing. The Qiagen DNeasy Blood Extraction Kit was used to extract genomic DNA from the blood cell samples. Points the paper makes about the study in general: Linkage disequilibrium might explain the correlated functional status among segregating V segments, but an unknown experimental factor could not be excluded. A later analysis found that most CMV-associated TCR beta chains appeared HLA-restricted, with HLA associations seemingly driven largely by CMV exposure. Assigning TCR associations to individual alleles was difficult when HLA alleles, especially DR and DQ, strongly co-occurred. According to a later analysis, TCR association rates differed among HLA loci, with DRB1 alleles showing the most associated TCRs and HLA-C alleles showing the fewest. The classifier was reported to diagnose cytomegalovirus status with high specificity and sensitivity in both the original and validation cohorts. A later analysis found that HLA-associated TCR beta chains were more clonally expanded and had lower generation probabilities than equally common non-associated chains. Most TCR sequences were observed very rarely across donors, whereas some public TCRs were present in many individuals. Immune exposure information for the cohort was limited to CMV serostatus. Because HLA typing was unavailable for some donors at each locus, only the typed subset was used in association tests. Some IMGT-functional V segments, including TRBV6-2 and TRBV6-3, could not be distinguished by the 87-base-pair reads and were therefore excluded. A few of the identified cytomegalovirus-associated TCR beta chains were confirmed in vitro to be specific for cytomegalovirus antigens. An earlier analysis of around 540 of the donors showed that most TCR beta V segments appeared in productive rearrangements either about 90% or about 30% of the time, which broadly matched IMGT annotations. In a later genetic analysis, fewer N-insertions in productive TCRs were reported among donors in an Asian-associated ancestry cluster than the approximately 710-donor mean. A group of highly shared sequence variants was considered likely to be a technical artifact of the sequencing pipeline. The cohort was sequenced for TCR beta chains only, and without alpha or paired-chain data the features that could be detected were limited. At a false discovery rate of 0.05, a later analysis linked 16,951 TCR beta sequences to specific HLA alleles. In a later analysis, several top co-occurrence clusters were reported to appear linked to parvovirus B19, influenza, CMV and Epstein-Barr virus. An association between a missense DCLRE1C variant and V-gene and J-gene trimming of TCR beta chains was found in a later genetic analysis and replicated in an independent cohort. Roughly uniform sequencing depth across donors was assumed in presence/absence analyses, although this assumption may not hold. A further reported finding was that TCR beta sequences accurately predicted the HLA-A and HLA-B alleles for most subjects in the first cohort. The authors suggested that the approach could potentially be extended to other disease states and immunological phenotypes. Approximately 18 rarely observed V segments, including chromosome 9 orphons, were excluded from the earlier analysis of several hundred of the donors because counts were too low. In the study, about 150 TCR beta chains were listed as associated with cytomegalovirus.

In the case of this clone: Its binding antigen is unknown. No base quality information exists; no much larger clone differs at one position.

The CDR3 runs 15 residues from the cysteine to the phenylalanine. The DNA shown is the 45-base CDR3, in frame from base 1. V loses 7 bases, J loses 4 bases, and the germline ends lie 16 bases apart. Looking up the germline V gene (reference sequence) yields CDR1 SEHNR and CDR2 FQNEAQ. The protocol used for the library was the immunoSEQ multiplex PCR assay. The multiplex PCR relied on a mix of 60 forward primers for TCR Vbeta segments and 13 reverse primers for TCR Jbeta segments. The CDR3 region of rearranged TCR beta genes was amplified from genomic DNA by a multiplex PCR assay. Amplified TCR beta libraries were sequenced as 87-base-pair reads on the Illumina HiSeq System. In the original analysis: A later analysis tallied around 82 million unique TCR beta chains across the 666 repertoires, and approximately 12 million of those chains were shared by two or more donors. Raw reads were error-corrected and collapsed into unique sequences by a nearest-neighbor algorithm in which closely related sequences were merged to remove PCR and sequencing errors. To assign V, D and J gene segments, CDR3 sequences were aligned to IMGT reference sequences. For a sequence to be retained, a match of at least six nucleotides to both a V gene segment and a J gene segment was required. Rearrangements were called productive when the CDR3 lacked stop codons and stayed in frame with V and J; all others were non-productive. Following IMGT convention, CDR3 was defined as the stretch from the second conserved V-encoded cysteine to the conserved J-encoded phenylalanine. Sequences without an unambiguous match to a single V gene segment were excluded from the earlier analysis of almost 600 of the donors. An earlier analysis of a few hundred of the donors classified V segments as functional when productive rearrangements were above 56.7% and as segregating when the standard deviation between donors was above 5%. A statistical classification framework was developed to diagnose cytomegalovirus status using the catalog of TCR beta chain sequences. V and J gene assignment, in a later analysis, came from comparing TCR nucleotide sequences with IMGT/GENE-DB human TR gene sequences. A later analysis assigned CDR3 sequences and most-parsimonious VDJ recombination scenarios with the TCRdist pipeline. In a later analysis, each TCR beta chain was defined by its CDR3 amino acid sequence together with its V-gene family, and reads lacking a unique V-gene family were excluded. In a later analysis, some 600 highly shared, low-generation-probability nucleotide sequences were removed to address suspected cross-contamination and a sequencing artifact. In a later analysis, a clonal expansion index for each public chain was calculated from normalized within-repertoire ranks of inferred template counts. In a later analysis, generation probabilities were computed with a VDJ recombination model fitted to out-of-frame rearrangements, and the resulting probabilities were checked against IGoR. In a later analysis, TCR-TCR, TCR-HLA and TCR-CMV co-occurrence was scored with hypergeometric tests, and a repertoire-size bias correction was applied to TCR pairs. In a later analysis, false discovery rates were estimated by permuting HLA or CMV assignments 20 times. In a later analysis, co-occurring TCRs were grouped using DBSCAN, with TCRdist sequence similarity added in when clustering inside HLA-allele-positive subsets. Repertoires with fewer than 30,000 or more than 120,000 public chains, plus five repertoires with anomalous nucleotide sharing, were excluded from co-occurrence clustering. The clones in this table, taken by TCRdb from immuneACCESS, are in-frame only. Not every clone is retained; where verified, under half of the shortfall comes from an unresolved V gene, and the cause of the rest is unknown. V and J calls and clone size are given by that table; D and trimming were obtained from the DNA. Across this sample there are some 99,000 clones, with roughly three quarters seen only once. The ten largest clonotypes hold over 7% of the sample.

Sequencing used PBMCs. The TCR sequence derives from a woman aged 45-60 years in good health and CMV-seropositive. The chain employs TRBV7-9 and TRBJ2-2, with TRBD1 tentatively as D gene (6 bases match). The nucleotide sequence reads as follows: TGTGCCAGCACCTCCCCTACAGGGATCACCGGGGAGCTGTTTTTT. It translates as CASTSPTGITGELFF.